This record looks at one TCR beta chain sequence and its context. CDR3 length equals 13 residues. Trimming removed 8 bases at V and 6 bases at J, with 17 bases between. Germline V gene lookup returns CDR1 MNHEY and CDR2 SMNVEV (reference sequence). This entry belongs to a study of OX40 agonist ivuxolimab in advanced cancers. Study details: Ivuxolimab doses were 0.01, 0.1, 0.3, 1.5, 3 or 10 mg/kg every 2 weeks. The mean age was approximately 60 years, ranging from about 23 to 79, with approximately 83% of participants male.

Libraries were prepared by immunoSEQ multiplex PCR; TCRdb keeps only in-frame clonotypes and omits some of them. The profile covers tens of thousands of clones, with 88% appearing a single time and 9.5% to 15% taken by the ten largest. Material: CD4+ or CD8+ T cells sorted from blood, obtained in a trial of the OX40 agonist ivuxolimab. This chain links TRBV27 with TRBJ2-7, with D possibly being TRBD2 (5 bases). This clonotype was sampled from an adult with an advanced solid tumor such as melanoma, head and neck, liver or kidney cancer. DNA for the CDR3: TGTGCCAGCGCCGGGGTAGCCAGCGGCGAGCAGTACTTC. It is translated as CASAGVASGEQYF.